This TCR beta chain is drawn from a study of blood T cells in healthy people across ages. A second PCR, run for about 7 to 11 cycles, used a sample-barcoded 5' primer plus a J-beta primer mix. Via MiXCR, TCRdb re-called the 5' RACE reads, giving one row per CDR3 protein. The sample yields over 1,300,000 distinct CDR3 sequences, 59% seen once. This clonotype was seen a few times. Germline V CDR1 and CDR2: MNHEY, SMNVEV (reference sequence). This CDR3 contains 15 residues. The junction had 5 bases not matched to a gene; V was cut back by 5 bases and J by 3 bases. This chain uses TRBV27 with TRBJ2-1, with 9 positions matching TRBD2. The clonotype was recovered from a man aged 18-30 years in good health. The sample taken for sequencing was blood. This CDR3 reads CASSGGLANYNEQFF. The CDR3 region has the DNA TGTGCCAGCAGTGGTGGACTAGCGAACTACAATGAGCAGTTCTTC.